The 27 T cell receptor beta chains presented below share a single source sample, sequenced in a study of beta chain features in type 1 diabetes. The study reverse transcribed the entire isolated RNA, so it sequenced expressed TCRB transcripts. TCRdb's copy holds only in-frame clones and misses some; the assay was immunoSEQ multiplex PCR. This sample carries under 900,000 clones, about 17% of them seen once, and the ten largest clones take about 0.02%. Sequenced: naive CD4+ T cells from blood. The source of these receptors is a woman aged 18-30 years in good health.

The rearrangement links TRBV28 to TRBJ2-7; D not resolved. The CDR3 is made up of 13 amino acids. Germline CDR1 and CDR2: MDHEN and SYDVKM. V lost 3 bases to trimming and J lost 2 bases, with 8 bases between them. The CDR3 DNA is TGTGCCAGCAGTTTCCGGATCACCTACGAGCAGTACTTC. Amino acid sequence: CASSFRITYEQYF.

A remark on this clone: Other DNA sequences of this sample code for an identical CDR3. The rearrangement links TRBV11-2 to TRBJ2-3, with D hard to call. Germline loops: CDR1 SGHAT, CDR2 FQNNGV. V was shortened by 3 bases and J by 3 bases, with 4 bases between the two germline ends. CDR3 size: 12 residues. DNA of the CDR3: TGTGCCAGCAGCTTTTCGACAGATACGCAGTATTTT. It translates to CASSFSTDTQYF.

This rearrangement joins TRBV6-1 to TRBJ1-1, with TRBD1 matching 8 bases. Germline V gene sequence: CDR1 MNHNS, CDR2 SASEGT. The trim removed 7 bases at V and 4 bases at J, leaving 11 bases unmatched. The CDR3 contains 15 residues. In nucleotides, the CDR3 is TGTGCCAGCATGCTTCAGGGGGCTCTGGTCACTGAAGCTTTCTTT. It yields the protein CASMLQGALVTEAFF.

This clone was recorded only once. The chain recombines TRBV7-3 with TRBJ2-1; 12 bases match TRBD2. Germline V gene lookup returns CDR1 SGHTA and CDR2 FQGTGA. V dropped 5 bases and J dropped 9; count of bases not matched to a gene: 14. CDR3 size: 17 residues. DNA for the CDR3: TGTGCCAGCAGCGACACTCGGACTAGCGGGATAACGGGTGAGCAGTTCTTC. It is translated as CASSDTRTSGITGEQFF. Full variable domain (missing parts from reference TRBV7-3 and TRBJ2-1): GAGVSQTPSNKVTEKGKYVELRCDPISGHTALYWYRQSLGQGPEFLIYFQGTGAADDSGLPNDRFFAVRPEGSVSTLKIQRTERGDSAVYLCASSDTRTSGITGEQFFGPGTRLTVL.

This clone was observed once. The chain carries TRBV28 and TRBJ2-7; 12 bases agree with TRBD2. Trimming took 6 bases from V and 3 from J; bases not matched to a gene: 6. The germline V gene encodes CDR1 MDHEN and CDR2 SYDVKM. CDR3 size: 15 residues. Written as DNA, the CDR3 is TGTGCCAGCAGGTCTCTAGCGGGAGGGCGCTACGAGCAGTACTTC. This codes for CASRSLAGGRYEQYF.

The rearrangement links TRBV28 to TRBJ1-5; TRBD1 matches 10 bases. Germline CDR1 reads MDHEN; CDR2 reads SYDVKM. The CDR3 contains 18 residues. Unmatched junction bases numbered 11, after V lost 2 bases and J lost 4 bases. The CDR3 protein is CASSLRQGRDRGNQPQHF. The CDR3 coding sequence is TGTGCCAGCAGTTTAAGACAAGGTCGGGACAGGGGTAATCAGCCCCAGCATTTT.

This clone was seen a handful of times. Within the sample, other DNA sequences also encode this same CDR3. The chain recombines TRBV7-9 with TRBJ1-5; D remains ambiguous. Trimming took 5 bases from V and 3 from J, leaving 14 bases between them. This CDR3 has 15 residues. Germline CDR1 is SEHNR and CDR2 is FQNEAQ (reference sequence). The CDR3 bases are TGTGCCAGCAGCCGTACTGGGGATTCCAATCAGCCCCAGCATTTT. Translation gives CASSRTGDSNQPQHF.

CDR3 protein: CASSEAQGGDTEAFF. The CDR3 DNA sequence: TGTGCCAGCAGTGAAGCGCAGGGGGGAGACACTGAAGCTTTCTTT. The V gene is TRBV2, the J gene TRBJ1-1; TRBD1 matches 7 bases. CDR3 length: 15 amino acids. The V gene end was trimmed by 0 bases and the J gene end by 3 bases; junction bases not matched to a gene: 4. Germline loops: CDR1 SNHLY, CDR2 FYNNEI.

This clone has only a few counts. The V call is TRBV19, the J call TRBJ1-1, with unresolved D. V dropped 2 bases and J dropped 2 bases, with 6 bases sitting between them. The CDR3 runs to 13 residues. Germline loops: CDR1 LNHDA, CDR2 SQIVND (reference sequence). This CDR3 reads CASSIFGNTEAFF. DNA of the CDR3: TGTGCCAGTAGTATATTCGGAAACACTGAAGCTTTCTTT.

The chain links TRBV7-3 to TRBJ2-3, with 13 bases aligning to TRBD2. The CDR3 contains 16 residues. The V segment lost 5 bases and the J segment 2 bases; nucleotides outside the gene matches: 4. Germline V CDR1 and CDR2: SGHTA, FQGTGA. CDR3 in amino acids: CASSRGTSGTTDTQYF. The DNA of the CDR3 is TGTGCCAGCAGCAGAGGGACTAGCGGGACCACAGATACGCAGTATTTT.

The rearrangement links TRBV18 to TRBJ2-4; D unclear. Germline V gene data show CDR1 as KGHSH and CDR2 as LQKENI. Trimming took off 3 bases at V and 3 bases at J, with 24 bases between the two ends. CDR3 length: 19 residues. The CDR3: CASSPPDNRIRRVKNIQYF. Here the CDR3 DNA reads TGTGCCAGCTCACCTCCGGATAACAGAATTCGTCGAGTCAAAAACATTCAGTACTTC.

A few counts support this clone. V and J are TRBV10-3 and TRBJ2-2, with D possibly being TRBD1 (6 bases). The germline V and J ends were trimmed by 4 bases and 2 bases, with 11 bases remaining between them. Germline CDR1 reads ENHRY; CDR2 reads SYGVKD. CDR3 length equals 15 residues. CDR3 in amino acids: CAISGQAHNTGELFF. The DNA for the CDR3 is TGTGCCATCAGTGGACAGGCCCACAACACCGGGGAGCTGTTTTTT.

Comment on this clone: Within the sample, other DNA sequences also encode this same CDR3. CDR3 bases: TGTGCCAGTAGTATACAGGGGGCATGGGAGACCCAGTACTTC. Amino acids: CASSIQGAWETQYF. The chain recombines TRBV19 with TRBJ2-5; 8 positions agree with TRBD1. Germline V lookup: CDR1 LNHDA, CDR2 SQIVND (reference sequence). This CDR3 is built from 14 residues. Unmatched junction bases numbered 4, after V lost 2 bases and J lost 5 bases. Based on the CDR3 plus reference TRBV19 and TRBJ2-5, the full variable domain is DGGITQSPKYLFRKEGQNVTLSCEQNLNHDAMYWYRQDPGQGLRLIYYSQIVNDFQKGDIAEGYSVSREKKESFPLTVTSAQKNPTAFYLCASSIQGAWETQYFGPGTRLLVL.

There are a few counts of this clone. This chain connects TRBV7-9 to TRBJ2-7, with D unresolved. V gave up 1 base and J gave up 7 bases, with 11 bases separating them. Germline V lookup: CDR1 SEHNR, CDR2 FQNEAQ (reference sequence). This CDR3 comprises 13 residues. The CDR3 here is CASSLGGDEEQYF. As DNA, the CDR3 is TGTGCCAGCAGCTTAGGTGGGGATGAGGAGCAGTACTTC.

The CDR3 nucleotides are TGTGCCAGCAGAAGGGGCAGTGAAGGGTATGGCTACACCTTC. Amino acids: CASRRGSEGYGYTF. The rearrangement joins TRBV11-2 to TRBJ1-2; perhaps TRBD1 as D (5 bases). The CDR3 is made up of 14 amino acids. Trimming removed 6 bases at V and 5 bases at J, with 16 bases between. Germline-derived CDR1 and CDR2 are SGHAT and FQNNGV.

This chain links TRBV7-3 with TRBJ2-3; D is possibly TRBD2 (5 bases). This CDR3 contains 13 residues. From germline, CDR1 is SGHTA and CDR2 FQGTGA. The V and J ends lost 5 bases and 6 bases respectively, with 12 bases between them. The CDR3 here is CASSLQTGDTQYF. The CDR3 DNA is TGTGCCAGCAGCCTGCAAACGGGGGATACGCAGTATTTT.

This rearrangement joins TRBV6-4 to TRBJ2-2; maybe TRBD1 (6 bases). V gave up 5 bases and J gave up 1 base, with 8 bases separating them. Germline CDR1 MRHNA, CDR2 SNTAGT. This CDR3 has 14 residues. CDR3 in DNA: TGTGCCAGCAGTAGACAGGAGAACACCGGGGAGCTGTTTTTT. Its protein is CASSRQENTGELFF.

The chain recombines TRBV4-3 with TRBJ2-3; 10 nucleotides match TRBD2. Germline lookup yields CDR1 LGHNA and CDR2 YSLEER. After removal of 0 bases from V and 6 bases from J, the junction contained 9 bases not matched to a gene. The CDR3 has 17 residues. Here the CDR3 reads CASSQEPSGSLVDTQYF. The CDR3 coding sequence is TGCGCCAGCAGCCAAGAACCTAGCGGGAGTCTGGTGGATACGCAGTATTTT.

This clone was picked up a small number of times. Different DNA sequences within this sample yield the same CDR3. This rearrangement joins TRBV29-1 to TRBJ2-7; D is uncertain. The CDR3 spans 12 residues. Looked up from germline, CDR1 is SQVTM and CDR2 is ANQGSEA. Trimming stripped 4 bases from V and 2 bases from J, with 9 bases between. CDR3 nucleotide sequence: TGCAGCGTTGCTCTGGATACCTACGAGCAGTACTTC. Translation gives CSVALDTYEQYF.

The CDR3 here is CASSPDGNNYGYTF. The CDR3 DNA sequence: TGCGCCAGCAGCCCGGACGGCAATAACTATGGCTACACCTTC. The chain is built from TRBV5-1 and TRBJ1-2; D is unresolved. Trimming removed 4 bases at V and 1 base at J, with 11 bases between. Germline loops: CDR1 SGHRS, CDR2 YFSETQ. The CDR3 totals 14 residues.

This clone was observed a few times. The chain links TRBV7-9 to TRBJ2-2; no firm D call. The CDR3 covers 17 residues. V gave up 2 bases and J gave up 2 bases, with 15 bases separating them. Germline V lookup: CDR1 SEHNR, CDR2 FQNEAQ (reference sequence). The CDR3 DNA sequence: TGTGCCAGCAGCTTACTTCTGGGTGATCGCAACACCGGGGAGCTGTTTTTT. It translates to CASSLLLGDRNTGELFF.

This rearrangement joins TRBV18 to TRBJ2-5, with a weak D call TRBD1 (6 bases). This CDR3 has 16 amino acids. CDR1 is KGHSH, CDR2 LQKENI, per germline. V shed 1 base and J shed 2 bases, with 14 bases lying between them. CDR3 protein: CASSPLSSRGQETQYF. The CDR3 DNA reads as TGTGCCAGCTCACCACTTTCTTCGAGGGGGCAAGAGACCCAGTACTTC.

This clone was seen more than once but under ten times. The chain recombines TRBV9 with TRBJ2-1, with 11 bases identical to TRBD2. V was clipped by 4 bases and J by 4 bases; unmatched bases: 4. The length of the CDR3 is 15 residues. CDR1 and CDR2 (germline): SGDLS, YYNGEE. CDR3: CASSFGTSGYNEQFF. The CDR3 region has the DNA TGTGCCAGCAGCTTCGGGACTAGCGGATACAATGAGCAGTTCTTC.

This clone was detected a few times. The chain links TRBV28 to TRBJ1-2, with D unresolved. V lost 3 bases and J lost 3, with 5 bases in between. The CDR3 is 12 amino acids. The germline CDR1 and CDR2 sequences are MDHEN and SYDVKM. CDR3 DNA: TGTGCCAGCAGTTTGGCGTACTATGGCTACACCTTC. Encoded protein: CASSLAYYGYTF.

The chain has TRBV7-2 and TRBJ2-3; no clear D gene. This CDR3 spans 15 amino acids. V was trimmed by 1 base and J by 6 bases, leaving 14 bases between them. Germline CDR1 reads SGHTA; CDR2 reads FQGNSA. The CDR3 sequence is CASSLGLGISDTQYF. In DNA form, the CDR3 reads TGTGCCAGCAGCTTAGGCCTCGGTATATCCGATACGCAGTATTTT.

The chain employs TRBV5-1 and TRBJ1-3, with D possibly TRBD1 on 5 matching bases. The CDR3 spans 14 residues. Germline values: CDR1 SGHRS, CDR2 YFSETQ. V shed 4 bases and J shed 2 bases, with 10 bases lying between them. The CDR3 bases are TGCGCCAGCAGCCCATTGGGGGCTGGAAACACCATATATTTT. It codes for CASSPLGAGNTIYF.

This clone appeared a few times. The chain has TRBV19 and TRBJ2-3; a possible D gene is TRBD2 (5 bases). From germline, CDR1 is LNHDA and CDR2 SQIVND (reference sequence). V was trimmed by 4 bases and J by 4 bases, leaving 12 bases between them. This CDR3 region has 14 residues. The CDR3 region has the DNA TGTGCCAGTAGTACACTCGACTACCCAGATACGCAGTATTTT. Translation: CASSTLDYPDTQYF.